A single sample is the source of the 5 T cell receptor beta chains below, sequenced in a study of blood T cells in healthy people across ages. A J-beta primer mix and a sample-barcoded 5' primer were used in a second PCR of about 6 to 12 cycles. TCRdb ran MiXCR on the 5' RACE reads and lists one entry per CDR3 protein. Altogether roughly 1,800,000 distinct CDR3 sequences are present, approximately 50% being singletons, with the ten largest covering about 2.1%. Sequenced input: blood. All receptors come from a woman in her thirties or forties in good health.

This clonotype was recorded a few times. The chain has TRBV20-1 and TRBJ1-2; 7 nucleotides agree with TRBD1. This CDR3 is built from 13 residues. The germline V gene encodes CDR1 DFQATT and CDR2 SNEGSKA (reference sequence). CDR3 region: CTIVTGVHNGYTF. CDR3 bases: TGCACCATCGTAACAGGGGTTCATAATGGCTACACCTTC.

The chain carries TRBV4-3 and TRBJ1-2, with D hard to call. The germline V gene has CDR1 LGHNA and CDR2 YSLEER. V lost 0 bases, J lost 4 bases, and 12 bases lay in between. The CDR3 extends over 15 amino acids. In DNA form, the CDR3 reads TGCGCCAGCAGCCAAGAAGCGAGAGATCCCTATGGCTACACCTTC. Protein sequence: CASSQEARDPYGYTF.

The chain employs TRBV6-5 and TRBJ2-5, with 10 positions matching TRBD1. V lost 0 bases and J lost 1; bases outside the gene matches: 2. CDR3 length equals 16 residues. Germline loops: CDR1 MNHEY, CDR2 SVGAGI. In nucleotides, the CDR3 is TGTGCCAGCAGTTACTCTGGACAGGGGGTCCAAGAGACCCAGTACTTC. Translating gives CASSYSGQGVQETQYF.

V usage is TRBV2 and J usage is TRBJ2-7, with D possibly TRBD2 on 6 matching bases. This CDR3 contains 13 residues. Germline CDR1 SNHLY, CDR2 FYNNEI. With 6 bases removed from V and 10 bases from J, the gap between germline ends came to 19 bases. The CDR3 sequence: CASRNSPGLGQYF. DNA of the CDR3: TGTGCCAGCAGGAATTCACCGGGACTGGGACAGTACTTC.

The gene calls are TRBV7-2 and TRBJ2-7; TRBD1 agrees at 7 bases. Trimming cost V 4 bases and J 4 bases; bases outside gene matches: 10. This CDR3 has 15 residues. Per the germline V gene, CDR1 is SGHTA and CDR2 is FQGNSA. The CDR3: CASSSQPGQYYEQYF. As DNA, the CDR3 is TGTGCCAGCAGCTCTCAACCGGGACAGTATTACGAGCAGTACTTC.